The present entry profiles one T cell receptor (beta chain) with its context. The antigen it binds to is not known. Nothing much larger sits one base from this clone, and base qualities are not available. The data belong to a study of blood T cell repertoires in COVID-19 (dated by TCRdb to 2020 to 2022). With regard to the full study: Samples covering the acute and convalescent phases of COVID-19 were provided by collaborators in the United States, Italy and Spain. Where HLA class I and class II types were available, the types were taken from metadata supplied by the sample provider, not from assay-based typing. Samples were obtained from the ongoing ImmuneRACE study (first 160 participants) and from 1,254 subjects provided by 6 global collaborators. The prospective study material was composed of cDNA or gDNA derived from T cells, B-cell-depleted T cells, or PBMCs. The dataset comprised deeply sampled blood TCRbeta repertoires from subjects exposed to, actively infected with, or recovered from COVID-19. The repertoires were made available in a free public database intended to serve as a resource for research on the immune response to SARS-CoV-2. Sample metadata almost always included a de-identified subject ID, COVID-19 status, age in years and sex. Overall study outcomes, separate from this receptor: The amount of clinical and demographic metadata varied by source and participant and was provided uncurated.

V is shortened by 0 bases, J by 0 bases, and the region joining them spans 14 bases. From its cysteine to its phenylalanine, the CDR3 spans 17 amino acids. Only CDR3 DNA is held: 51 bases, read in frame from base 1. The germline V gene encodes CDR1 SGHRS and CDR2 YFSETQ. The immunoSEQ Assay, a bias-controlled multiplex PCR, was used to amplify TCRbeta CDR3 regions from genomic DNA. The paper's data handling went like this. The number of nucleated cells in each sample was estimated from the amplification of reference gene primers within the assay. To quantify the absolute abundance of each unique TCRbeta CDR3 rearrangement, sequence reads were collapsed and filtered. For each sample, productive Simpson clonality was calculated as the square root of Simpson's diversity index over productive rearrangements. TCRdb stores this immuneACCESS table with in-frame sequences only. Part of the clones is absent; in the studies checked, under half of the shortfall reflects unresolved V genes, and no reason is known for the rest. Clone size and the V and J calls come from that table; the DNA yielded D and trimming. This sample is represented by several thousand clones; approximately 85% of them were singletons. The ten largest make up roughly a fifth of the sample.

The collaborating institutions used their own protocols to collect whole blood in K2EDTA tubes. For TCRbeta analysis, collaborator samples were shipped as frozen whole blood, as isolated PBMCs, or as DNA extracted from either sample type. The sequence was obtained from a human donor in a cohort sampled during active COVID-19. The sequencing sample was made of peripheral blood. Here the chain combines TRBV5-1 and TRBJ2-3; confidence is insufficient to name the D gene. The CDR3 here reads CASSLAPRSSSTDTQYF. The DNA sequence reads TGCGCCAGCAGCTTGGCCCCACGAAGCTCTAGCACAGATACGCAGTATTTT.